These 28 T cell receptor beta chains were all obtained from the same sample, sequenced in a study of T-cell reconstitution after alpha-beta-depleted transplantation in children (dated by TCRdb to the mid-2010s). The library came from PCR. TCRdb lists the instrument as Illumina HiSeq 2500. Molecular barcoding was employed in the preparation of TCR libraries, with unique molecular identifiers being used to normalize TCRbeta repertoire quantification. The public sequencing data were trimmed at Q25 with fastp and processed into clonotypes with MiXCR by TCRdb, which kept only in-frame beta chains. CDR3 protein sequences are deduplicated, and each keeps its most common genes and DNA. Counted in this sample were 500,000 to 600,000 distinct CDR3 sequences; approximately 20% of them appeared once. The ten largest clones add up to about 3.1% of the sample. The starting material was PBMCs from the stem cell graft donor, obtained from the stem cell graft. The origin of the receptors is a human donor who donated a stem cell graft to a child with acute lymphoblastic leukemia.

CDR3 in amino acids: CASSVGWTPYEQYF. CDR3 DNA: TGTGCCAGCAGCGTAGGGTGGACACCCTACGAGCAGTACTTC. The genes are TRBV9 and TRBJ2-7; possible D gene TRBD1, 5 bases. This CDR3 is built from 14 residues. Trimming cost V 0 bases and J 2 bases, with 9 bases left between them. Looked up from germline, CDR1 is SGDLS and CDR2 is YYNGEE.

This clonotype was detected only a few times. CDR3 nucleotides: TGCAGTGCTAGAGGGCCTAGGGGGGGTTTCGGAACAGATACGCAGTATTTT. It translates to CSARGPRGGFGTDTQYF. The J gene is TRBJ2-3, the V gene TRBV20-1, with a weak D call TRBD2 (7 bases). Looked up from germline, CDR1 is DFQATT and CDR2 is SNEGSKA (reference sequence). Trimming shortened V by 1 base and J by 3 bases, and 20 bases separated the two germline ends. The CDR3 is made up of 17 amino acids.

This clonotype was seen only a few times. V gene TRBV18 combines with J gene TRBJ2-1; TRBD2 aligns across 12 bases. The J segment lost 7 bases and the V segment lost 4 bases, leaving 8 bases of the junction unmatched. CDR3 length equals 16 residues. Germline CDR1 reads KGHSH; CDR2 reads LQKENI. The chain's CDR3 is CASSLPTSGSRNEQFF. CDR3 sequence (DNA): TGTGCCAGCTCACTCCCGACTAGCGGGAGTAGGAATGAGCAGTTCTTC.

The gene calls are TRBV20-1 and TRBJ2-4; 8 bases align to TRBD2. V gave up 4 bases and J gave up 0 bases; unmatched junction bases: 2. This CDR3 region has 14 residues. Germline V CDR1 and CDR2: DFQATT, SNEGSKA (reference sequence). DNA for the CDR3: TGCAGTGCTAACCTAGCGGGAGCCAAAAACATTCAGTACTTC. Translated, it gives CSANLAGAKNIQYF.

This clonotype was seen a few times. This chain joins TRBV2 and TRBJ2-3, with D maybe TRBD1 (6 bases). The CDR3 is made up of 16 amino acids. Germline loops: CDR1 SNHLY, CDR2 FYNNEI. Trimming shortened V by 4 bases and J by 7 bases, and 21 bases separated the two germline ends. This CDR3 is CASSGGPNRVSNTQYF. The CDR3 DNA is TGTGCCAGCAGTGGGGGGCCCAACAGGGTTTCAAATACGCAGTATTTT.

The CDR3 DNA follows: TGTGCCAGCAGCGTAGAAACCGGCACTAGCACAGATACGCAGTATTTT. Translated, it gives CASSVETGTSTDTQYF. V is TRBV9 and J is TRBJ2-3; D gene uncertain. Germline V gene lookup returns CDR1 SGDLS and CDR2 YYNGEE. This CDR3 spans 16 amino acids. Trimming took off 0 bases at V and 0 bases at J, with 11 bases between the two ends.

This clonotype was seen only a few times. This rearrangement joins TRBV3-1 to TRBJ1-1; 9 bases map to TRBD1. The CDR3 runs 14 residues. Germline-derived CDR1 and CDR2 are LGHDT and YNNKEL (reference sequence). V trimming: 3 bases; J trimming: 4 bases; junction bases outside the gene matches: 3. The CDR3 is CASSHRDRATEAFF. Written as DNA, the CDR3 is TGTGCCAGCAGCCACCGGGACAGGGCCACTGAAGCTTTCTTT.

This clonotype was seen many times. This rearrangement joins TRBV2 to TRBJ1-5; D is possibly TRBD1 (5 bases). Trimming pared 7 bases from V and 3 bases from J, leaving 13 bases between. Germline loops: CDR1 SNHLY, CDR2 FYNNEI. This CDR3 spans 14 amino acids. Here the CDR3 reads CASNRQSFNQPQHF. The CDR3 DNA reads as TGTGCCAGCAACAGACAGTCATTCAATCAGCCCCAGCATTTT.

This clonotype was seen a few times. The chain joins TRBV27 to TRBJ1-2; 8 bases fit TRBD1. Looked up from germline, CDR1 is MNHEY and CDR2 is SMNVEV (reference sequence). The J segment lost 8 bases and the V segment lost 2 bases, leaving 7 bases of the junction unmatched. CDR3 length equals 14 residues. DNA for the CDR3: TGTGCCAGCAGTTTAGCAGGGGGCGCGGGCGGCTACACCTTC. It translates to CASSLAGGAGGYTF.

The rearrangement links TRBV3-1 to TRBJ2-1; D is undetermined. In germline, CDR1 is LGHDT, CDR2 YNNKEL (reference sequence). V lost 4 bases and J 8 bases, leaving 18 bases between the germline ends. The CDR3 covers 15 residues. The CDR3 DNA follows: TGTGCCAGCAGCCGGTGGGTAGTGCACCGGGATGAGCAGTTCTTC. Protein product: CASSRWVVHRDEQFF.

This clonotype has only a few counts. This rearrangement joins TRBV5-1 to TRBJ1-3; no clear D. The germline V gene has CDR1 SGHRS and CDR2 YFSETQ. Trimming left V 0 bases short and J 0 bases short, with 7 bases between. This CDR3 has 15 amino acids. CDR3 nucleotide sequence: TGCGCCAGCAGCTTGGATATCCTCTCTGGAAACACCATATATTTT. Translated, it gives CASSLDILSGNTIYF. Full variable domain (remainder filled in from reference TRBV5-1 and TRBJ1-3): KAGVTQTPRYLIKTRGQQVTLSCSPISGHRSVSWYQQTPGQGLQFLFEYFSETQRNKGNFPGRFSGRQFSNSRSEMNVSTLELGDSALYLCASSLDILSGNTIYFGEGSWLTVV.

Here the CDR3 reads CASGSPGSPGELFF. The DNA for the CDR3 is TGCGCCAGTGGTAGTCCAGGGAGCCCCGGGGAGCTGTTTTTT. The chain couples TRBV10-1 to TRBJ2-2; D possibly uses TRBD1 or TRBD2 (5 bases each). The germline V and J ends were trimmed by 9 bases and 6 bases, with 17 bases remaining between them. This CDR3 comprises 14 residues. CDR1 is WNHNN, CDR2 SYGVQD, per germline (reference sequence).

The rearrangement uses TRBV9 and TRBJ1-1; a possible D gene is TRBD1 (5 bases). The CDR3 totals 16 residues. Per the germline V gene, CDR1 is SGDLS and CDR2 is YYNGEE. The germline V and J ends were trimmed by 5 bases and 4 bases, with 21 bases remaining between them. CDR3 region: CASSRAEGRGCTEAFF. For the CDR3, the DNA is TGTGCCAGCAGTCGGGCGGAGGGGCGCGGGTGCACTGAAGCTTTCTTT.

The chain couples TRBV27 to TRBJ1-6; D is undetermined. V lost 0 bases, J lost 6 bases, and 6 bases lay in between. The CDR3 contains 14 residues. CDR1 and CDR2 from the germline V gene are MNHEY and SMNVEV (reference sequence). The CDR3 nucleotides read TGTGCCAGCAGTTTATCGGACGCTAATTCACCCCTCCACTTT. This codes for CASSLSDANSPLHF.

The chain recombines TRBV5-8 with TRBJ2-7; TRBD1 is a possible D gene (6 bases). This CDR3 region has 14 residues. V lost 1 base, J lost 2 bases, and 10 bases lay in between. Germline CDR1 and CDR2: SGHTS and YDEGEE. CDR3 loop: CASSLNPGAYEQYF. CDR3 nucleotide sequence: TGTGCCAGCAGCTTGAATCCAGGGGCCTACGAGCAGTACTTC.

To note about this clonotype: An end of the junction does not agree with germline; a read error may underlie this. The V and J genes are TRBV7-3 and TRBJ1-1, with unresolved D. CDR1 is SGHTA and CDR2 is FQGTGA in the germline V gene. The CDR3 length is 14 residues. The CDR3: CASSLDGGGTEPFF. CDR3 nucleotides: TGTGCCAGCAGCCTAGACGGAGGCGGTACTGAACCTTTCTTT. Variable domain in full (rest from reference TRBV7-3 and TRBJ1-1): GAGVSQTPSNKVTEKGKYVELRCDPISGHTALYWYRQSLGQGPEFLIYFQGTGAADDSGLPNDRFFAVRPEGSVSTLKIQRTERGDSAVYLCASSLDGGGTEPFFGQGTRLTVV.

The rearrangement links TRBV10-3 to TRBJ2-7, with a weak D call TRBD1 (6 bases). The CDR3 has 14 amino acids. The germline V and J ends were trimmed by 3 bases and 5 bases, with 14 bases remaining between them. The germline CDR1 and CDR2 sequences are ENHRY and SYGVKD. CDR3 protein: CAISEGTRRDEQYF. CDR3 coding DNA: TGTGCCATCAGTGAAGGGACAAGGCGAGACGAGCAGTACTTC.

The chain couples TRBV25-1 to TRBJ2-7; D unresolved. Trimming removed 6 bases from V and 3 bases from J, with 15 bases in between. Germline V lookup: CDR1 MGHDK, CDR2 SYGVNS. This CDR3 is built from 14 residues. The CDR3: CASRNEGRIYEQYF. The DNA for the CDR3 is TGTGCCAGCAGAAACGAAGGGCGAATCTACGAGCAGTACTTC.

This clonotype was detected only a few times. This rearrangement joins TRBV27 to TRBJ2-7; a possible D gene is TRBD1 (5 bases). Trimming pared 0 bases from V and 6 bases from J, leaving 12 bases between. Germline CDR1 is MNHEY and CDR2 is SMNVEV (reference sequence). This CDR3 has 14 amino acids. The CDR3 DNA follows: TGTGCCAGCAGTTTATCTGGGGCGTCCCCCGAGCAGTACTTC. Translating gives CASSLSGASPEQYF.

This clonotype was seen more than once but under ten times. V gene TRBV7-2 combines with J gene TRBJ1-1; D might be TRBD1 (6 bases). Trimming cost V 2 bases and J 4 bases, with 14 bases left between them. CDR3 size: 15 residues. Germline loops: CDR1 SGHTA, CDR2 FQGNSA. CDR3 residues: CASSLLTVGATEAFF. CDR3 in DNA: TGTGCCAGCAGCTTATTAACAGTGGGGGCCACTGAAGCTTTCTTT.

The V and J genes are TRBV20-1 and TRBJ2-5; 11 nucleotides align to TRBD2. Losses at the gene ends were 0 bases for V and 5 bases for J; bases not matched to a gene: 5. The germline CDR1 and CDR2 sequences are DFQATT and SNEGSKA (reference sequence). CDR3 length: 15 residues. The CDR3 region has the DNA TGCAGTGCTAGAGAAACTAGCGGGAGATGGGAGACCCAGTACTTC. Translating gives CSARETSGRWETQYF.

V and J are TRBV7-9 and TRBJ2-5; D is perhaps TRBD2 (5 bases). This CDR3 region has 14 residues. With 3 bases removed from V and 5 bases from J, the gap between germline ends came to 13 bases. Germline V gives CDR1 SEHNR, CDR2 FQNEAQ (reference sequence). In DNA form, the CDR3 reads TGTGCCAGCAGCTTCTCAGTGGGGAGTGAGACCCAGTACTTC. It yields the protein CASSFSVGSETQYF.

V and J are TRBV7-2 and TRBJ2-1; 10 nucleotides agree with TRBD2. The CDR3 length is 15 residues. CDR1 and CDR2 from the germline V gene are SGHTA and FQGNSA. Trimming removed 6 bases from V and 8 bases from J; junction bases left unmatched: 10. CDR3 nucleotides: TGTGCCAGCAGTTTCTCTAGCGGGAGTTCCCATGAGCAGTTCTTC. The encoded protein is CASSFSSGSSHEQFF.

This clonotype has just a few counts. The chain carries TRBV20-1 and TRBJ2-7; D ambiguous. V was shortened by 3 bases and J by 5 bases, with 20 bases between the two germline ends. Germline V gene data show CDR1 as DFQATT and CDR2 as SNEGSKA (reference sequence). The CDR3 is made up of 15 amino acids. CDR3 sequence reads: CSASLPSWYTHEQYF. The CDR3 DNA is TGCAGTGCTAGTTTGCCCAGTTGGTACACCCACGAGCAGTACTTC.

This clonotype occurred a few times. The genes are TRBV27 and TRBJ2-2; D uncertain. Trimming shortened V by 4 bases and J by 3 bases, and 9 bases separated the two germline ends. The CDR3 contains 14 residues. The germline CDR1 and CDR2 sequences are MNHEY and SMNVEV (reference sequence). The chain's CDR3 is CASSSRPDTGELFF. The CDR3, as DNA: TGTGCCAGCAGTTCACGACCGGACACCGGGGAGCTGTTTTTT.

The chain couples TRBV20-1 to TRBJ1-5; 7 positions agree with TRBD1. Per the germline V gene, CDR1 is DFQATT and CDR2 is SNEGSKA (reference sequence). CDR3 size: 13 residues. Unmatched junction bases numbered 5, after V lost 6 bases and J lost 3 bases. CDR3 DNA sequence: TGCAGTGCAACGGGACAGTTCAATCAGCCCCAGCATTTT. Amino acids: CSATGQFNQPQHF.

This clonotype was seen more than once but under ten times. V is TRBV23-1 and J is TRBJ2-6, with TRBD1 matching 10 bases. TRBV23-1 is an open reading frame whose function is uncertain. There are 20 residues in the CDR3. The V segment lost 1 base and the J segment 2 bases; nucleotides outside the gene matches: 11. The CDR3 nucleotides are TGCGCCAGCAGTCAATATCCGCCGACAGGGGGCTGGGCTGGGGCCAACGTCCTGACTTTC. It is translated as CASSQYPPTGGWAGANVLTF.

The V and J genes are TRBV10-3 and TRBJ2-7; 8 bases align to TRBD2. Per germline, CDR1 ENHRY and CDR2 SYGVKD. After removal of 2 bases from V and 2 bases from J, the junction contained 5 bases not matched to a gene. This CDR3 has 15 amino acids. The CDR3 reads CAISEPGTRAYEQYF. CDR3 nucleotide sequence: TGTGCCATCAGTGAGCCCGGGACTAGGGCCTACGAGCAGTACTTC.